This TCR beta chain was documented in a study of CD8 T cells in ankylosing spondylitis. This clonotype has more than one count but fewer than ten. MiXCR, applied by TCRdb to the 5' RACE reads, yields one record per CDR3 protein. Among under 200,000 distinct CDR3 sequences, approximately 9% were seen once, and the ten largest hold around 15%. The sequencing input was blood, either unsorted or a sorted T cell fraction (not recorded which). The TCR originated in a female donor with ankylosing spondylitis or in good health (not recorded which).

The CDR3 DNA sequence: TGCAGTGCTAGAAAGTACGGGACATACACCGGGGAGCTGTTTTTT. Encoded protein: CSARKYGTYTGELFF. The V and J genes are TRBV20-1 and TRBJ2-2, with D tentatively TRBD1 (6 bases). The CDR3 consists of 15 residues. V dropped 2 bases and J dropped 3 bases, with 13 bases sitting between them. Germline-derived CDR1 and CDR2 are DFQATT and SNEGSKA (reference sequence).